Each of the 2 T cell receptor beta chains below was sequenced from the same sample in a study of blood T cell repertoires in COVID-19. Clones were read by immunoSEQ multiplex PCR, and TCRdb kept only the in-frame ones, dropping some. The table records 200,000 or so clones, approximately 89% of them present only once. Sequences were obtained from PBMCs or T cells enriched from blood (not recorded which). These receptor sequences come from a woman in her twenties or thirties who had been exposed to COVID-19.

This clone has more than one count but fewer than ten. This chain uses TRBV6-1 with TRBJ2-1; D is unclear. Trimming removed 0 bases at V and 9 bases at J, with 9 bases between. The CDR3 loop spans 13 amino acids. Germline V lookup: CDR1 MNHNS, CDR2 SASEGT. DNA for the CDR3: TGTGCCAGCAGTGAAGCGCGTCTAGGTGAGCAGTTCTTC. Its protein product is CASSEARLGEQFF.

The CDR3 reads CASSFYRGSPNYGYTF. The CDR3 DNA reads TGTGCCAGCAGTTTCTACAGGGGGTCGCCTAACTATGGCTACACCTTC. The rearrangement links TRBV28 to TRBJ1-2; TRBD1 matches 8 bases. The germline V gene has CDR1 MDHEN and CDR2 SYDVKM. J was trimmed by 0 bases and V by 3 bases; bases with no gene match: 6. CDR3 length: 16 residues.